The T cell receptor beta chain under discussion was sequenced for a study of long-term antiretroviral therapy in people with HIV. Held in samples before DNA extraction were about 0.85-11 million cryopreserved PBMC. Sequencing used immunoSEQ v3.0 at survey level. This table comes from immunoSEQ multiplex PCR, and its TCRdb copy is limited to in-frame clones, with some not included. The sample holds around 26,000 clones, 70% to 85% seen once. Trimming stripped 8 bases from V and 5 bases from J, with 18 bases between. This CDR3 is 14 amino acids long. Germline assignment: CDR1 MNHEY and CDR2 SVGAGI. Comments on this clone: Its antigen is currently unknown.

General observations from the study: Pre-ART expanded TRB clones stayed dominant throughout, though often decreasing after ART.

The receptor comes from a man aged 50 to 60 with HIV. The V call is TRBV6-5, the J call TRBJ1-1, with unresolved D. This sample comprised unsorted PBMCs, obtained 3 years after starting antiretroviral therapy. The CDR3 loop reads CASGQNAGLTEAFF. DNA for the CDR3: TGTGCCAGCGGCCAAAACGCGGGATTAACTGAAGCTTTCTTT.